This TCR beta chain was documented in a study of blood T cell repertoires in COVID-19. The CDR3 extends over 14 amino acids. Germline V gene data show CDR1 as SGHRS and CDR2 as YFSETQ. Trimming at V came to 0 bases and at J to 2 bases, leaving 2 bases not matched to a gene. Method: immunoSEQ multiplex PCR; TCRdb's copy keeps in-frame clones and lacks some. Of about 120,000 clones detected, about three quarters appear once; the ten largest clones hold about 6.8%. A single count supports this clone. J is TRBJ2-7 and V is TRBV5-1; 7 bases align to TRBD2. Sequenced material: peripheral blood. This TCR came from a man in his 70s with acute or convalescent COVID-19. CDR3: CASSLEAGPYEQYF. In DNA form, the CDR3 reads TGCGCCAGCAGCTTGGAAGCGGGACCCTACGAGCAGTACTTC.